These T cell receptor beta chains were read from a single sample in a study of shared clonotypes between healthy human individuals. Assay: immunoSEQ multiplex PCR; the TCRdb copy retains only in-frame clones and omits some. The data hold around 690,000 clones, with roughly 88% observed a single time. The sequenced sample consisted of memory CD8+ T cells from PBMCs. The receptors were sampled from a man aged 18-30 years in good health. Some clones in this sample may be carry-over from other donors' samples. The CDR3 runs from the conserved cysteine through the conserved F or W. The order of the fields is V gene, J gene, clone size, D gene, CDR3 DNA, CDR3 protein. The D gene is left open where the match is weak. Size is stated for part of the rows, as once, few or many counts, or as a class when the clone is expanded.

v_gene: TRBV4-1
j_gene: TRBJ2-1
abundance: -
d_gene: TRBD2
CDR3nt: TGCGCCAGCAGCCAGGTAGCGGGGGCTTCCTACAATGAGCAGTTCTTC
CDR3aa: CASSQVAGASYNEQFF

v_gene: TRBV28
j_gene: TRBJ2-1
abundance: -
d_gene: TRBD1
CDR3nt: TGTGCCAGCAGTTTAGGTTGGGACAGGGGGGGTTACAATGAGCAGTTCTTC
CDR3aa: CASSLGWDRGGYNEQFF

v_gene: TRBV4-1
j_gene: TRBJ2-3
abundance: once
d_gene: -
CDR3nt: TGCGCCAGCAGCCAAGTAGGTTCCGATACGCAGTATTTT
CDR3aa: CASSQVGSDTQYF

v_gene: TRBV7-9
j_gene: TRBJ2-1
abundance: once
d_gene: TRBD2
CDR3nt: TGTGCCAGCATCCCCGGACTAGCGGTGAATGAGCAGTTCTTC
CDR3aa: CASIPGLAVNEQFF

v_gene: TRBV9
j_gene: TRBJ2-6
abundance: -
d_gene: -
CDR3nt: TGTGCCAGCAGCGTCGCCGGGACATCGCTGACTTTC
CDR3aa: CASSVAGTSLTF

v_gene: TRBV7-9
j_gene: TRBJ1-1
abundance: -
d_gene: -
CDR3nt: TGTGCCAGCAGCCCAAAGGTCTCAGAAGCTTTCTTT
CDR3aa: CASSPKVSEAFF

v_gene: TRBV28
j_gene: TRBJ1-5
abundance: -
d_gene: TRBD1
CDR3nt: TGTGCCAGCAGTTCTCGACAGGGCCAGCCCCAGCATTTT
CDR3aa: CASSSRQGQPQHF

v_gene: TRBV5-4
j_gene: TRBJ2-5
abundance: -
d_gene: -
CDR3nt: TGTGCCAGCAATGGACAGAACCAAGAGACCCAGTACTTC
CDR3aa: CASNGQNQETQYF

v_gene: TRBV30
j_gene: TRBJ1-2
abundance: once
d_gene: TRBD1
CDR3nt: TGTGCCTGGAGTGTCTGGGACAGGGGGCCTAATGGCTACACCTTC
CDR3aa: CAWSVWDRGPNGYTF

v_gene: TRBV28
j_gene: TRBJ2-7
abundance: -
d_gene: TRBD2
CDR3nt: TGTGCCAGCAGTTTAGGGGGAGGGGAGGGCTACGAGCAGTACTTC
CDR3aa: CASSLGGGEGYEQYF

v_gene: TRBV5-1
j_gene: TRBJ2-3
abundance: -
d_gene: TRBD2
CDR3nt: TGCGCCAGCAGCTTGGTTGTGGCTAGCGGGGTACCCACAGATACGCAGTATTTT
CDR3aa: CASSLVVASGVPTDTQYF

v_gene: TRBV28
j_gene: TRBJ2-7
abundance: -
d_gene: -
CDR3nt: TGTGCCAGCACGGAGGACAGCTACGAGCAGTACTTC
CDR3aa: CASTEDSYEQYF

v_gene: TRBV5-6
j_gene: TRBJ2-1
abundance: -
d_gene: TRBD2
CDR3nt: TGTGCCAGCAGCTTGGTAGGACTAGCCGTATCCTACAATGAGCAGTTCTTC
CDR3aa: CASSLVGLAVSYNEQFF

v_gene: TRBV7-3
j_gene: TRBJ2-1
abundance: -
d_gene: -
CDR3nt: TGTGCCAGCAGCTTAAACCCCGGAGGAGGTGATGAGCAGTTCTTC
CDR3aa: CASSLNPGGGDEQFF

v_gene: TRBV29-1
j_gene: TRBJ2-7
abundance: -
d_gene: TRBD1
CDR3nt: TGCAGCGTTGAAGATCAGGGGGCCTACGAGCAGTACTTC
CDR3aa: CSVEDQGAYEQYF

v_gene: TRBV4-2
j_gene: TRBJ2-6
abundance: -
d_gene: -
CDR3nt: TGTGCCAGCACCCCCGGGCGCTCTGGGGCCAACGTCCTGACTTTC
CDR3aa: CASTPGRSGANVLTF

v_gene: TRBV7-3
j_gene: TRBJ2-1
abundance: -
d_gene: TRBD2
CDR3nt: TGTGCCAGCAGCTCACTAGCGGGAGGTCGGAATGAGCAGTTCTTC
CDR3aa: CASSSLAGGRNEQFF

v_gene: TRBV30
j_gene: TRBJ2-6
abundance: -
d_gene: TRBD1
CDR3nt: TGTGCCTGGGACCCCGGACAGGGGGCCTGGGGTGGGGCCAACGTCCTGACTTTC
CDR3aa: CAWDPGQGAWGGANVLTF

v_gene: TRBV5-4
j_gene: TRBJ2-7
abundance: -
d_gene: TRBD1
CDR3nt: TGTGCCAGCAGCTTGGCCCAAGACAGGGCCAACGAGCAGTACTTC
CDR3aa: CASSLAQDRANEQYF

v_gene: TRBV11-2
j_gene: TRBJ2-3
abundance: -
d_gene: TRBD2
CDR3nt: TGTGCCAGCAGCCGGACGGGACTAGCGGGCACAGATACGCAGTATTTT
CDR3aa: CASSRTGLAGTDTQYF

v_gene: TRBV14
j_gene: TRBJ2-7
abundance: once
d_gene: -
CDR3nt: TGTGCCAGCAGCCAAGTTTTTCGAGGGCCTTACTCCTACGAGCAGTACTTC
CDR3aa: CASSQVFRGPYSYEQYF

v_gene: TRBV9
j_gene: TRBJ1-1
abundance: few
d_gene: -
CDR3nt: TGTGCCAGCAGCGTAGAGGTGAACACTGAAGCTTTCTTT
CDR3aa: CASSVEVNTEAFF

v_gene: TRBV7-9
j_gene: TRBJ1-1
abundance: -
d_gene: -
CDR3nt: TGTGCCAGCAGCTTAGCCGGTACAGGGACTGAAGCTTTCTTT
CDR3aa: CASSLAGTGTEAFF

v_gene: TRBV7-3
j_gene: TRBJ1-4
abundance: -
d_gene: TRBD1
CDR3nt: TGTGCCAGCAGCTTAACGGGACAGAGCAATGAAAAACTGTTTTTT
CDR3aa: CASSLTGQSNEKLFF

v_gene: TRBV27
j_gene: TRBJ2-7
abundance: -
d_gene: -
CDR3nt: TGTGCCAGCAGTTCTACGCCCCAATCCTACGAGCAGTACTTC
CDR3aa: CASSSTPQSYEQYF

v_gene: TRBV9
j_gene: TRBJ2-5
abundance: -
d_gene: -
CDR3nt: TGTGCCAGCAGCGTAGGCCAGGGACCCTCGCAAGAGACCCAGTACTTC
CDR3aa: CASSVGQGPSQETQYF

v_gene: TRBV28
j_gene: TRBJ1-1
abundance: -
d_gene: TRBD1
CDR3nt: TGTGCCAGCAGTTCACGACCGGGACAGGGGCTGGAAGCTTTCTTT
CDR3aa: CASSSRPGQGLEAFF

v_gene: TRBV9
j_gene: TRBJ2-7
abundance: once
d_gene: TRBD1
CDR3nt: TGTGCCAGCAGCGCGGACAGGGGTTACGAGCAGTACTTC
CDR3aa: CASSADRGYEQYF

v_gene: TRBV19
j_gene: TRBJ1-2
abundance: once
d_gene: -
CDR3nt: TGTGCCAGTAGTAGAGATCGGGCCGGGGGGTCCTATGGCTACACCTTC
CDR3aa: CASSRDRAGGSYGYTF

v_gene: TRBV7-9
j_gene: TRBJ2-2
abundance: -
d_gene: TRBD2
CDR3nt: TGTGCCAGCAGTGCTAGCGGGAGTGAAACCGGGGAGCTGTTTTTT
CDR3aa: CASSASGSETGELFF

v_gene: TRBV27
j_gene: TRBJ2-5
abundance: -
d_gene: TRBD1
CDR3nt: TGTGCCAGCAGTCCCTGGGACAGCCCCCAAGAGACCCAGTACTTC
CDR3aa: CASSPWDSPQETQYF

v_gene: TRBV30
j_gene: TRBJ2-1
abundance: many
d_gene: -
CDR3nt: TGTGCCTGGAGTGTCGGATCGCGGGAGCAGTTCTTC
CDR3aa: CAWSVGSREQFF

v_gene: TRBV10-3
j_gene: TRBJ2-1
abundance: -
d_gene: TRBD2
CDR3nt: TGTGCCATCAGTGGATTCCGGGAGCGGGGTAGCGGACCCTACAATGAGCAGTTCTTC
CDR3aa: CAISGFRERGSGPYNEQFF

v_gene: TRBV4-1
j_gene: TRBJ1-1
abundance: -
d_gene: TRBD1
CDR3nt: TGCGCCAGCAGCCAAGACCGGACAGGGGGCCGGGTTGAAGCTTTCTTT
CDR3aa: CASSQDRTGGRVEAFF

v_gene: TRBV4-1
j_gene: TRBJ2-2
abundance: -
d_gene: -
CDR3nt: TGCGCCAGCAGCCGCGCACAAGGGAACACCGGGGAGCTGTTTTTT
CDR3aa: CASSRAQGNTGELFF

v_gene: TRBV7-9
j_gene: TRBJ1-2
abundance: -
d_gene: -
CDR3nt: TGTGCCAGCAGTTTCCGGGATGATATCGGCTACACCTTC
CDR3aa: CASSFRDDIGYTF

v_gene: TRBV18
j_gene: TRBJ2-1
abundance: -
d_gene: -
CDR3nt: TGTGCCAGCTCACTAACCGGGACGGCGTATCGGCCAGTCTACAATGAGCAGTTCTTC
CDR3aa: CASSLTGTAYRPVYNEQFF

v_gene: TRBV5-4
j_gene: TRBJ2-7
abundance: -
d_gene: TRBD2
CDR3nt: TGTGCCAGCAGCTCCTCGGGACTAGCGAACTACGAGCAGTACTTC
CDR3aa: CASSSSGLANYEQYF

v_gene: TRBV6-6
j_gene: TRBJ1-4
abundance: -
d_gene: TRBD1
CDR3nt: TGTGCCAGCAGTTCAGGGGGCAAGAAACTGTTTTTT
CDR3aa: CASSSGGKKLFF

v_gene: TRBV16
j_gene: TRBJ2-1
abundance: -
d_gene: -
CDR3nt: TGTGCCAGCAGCCAATCGTGGAATGAGCAGTTCTTC
CDR3aa: CASSQSWNEQFF

v_gene: TRBV28
j_gene: TRBJ2-6
abundance: -
d_gene: -
CDR3nt: TGTGCCAGCGCCCCCGGCGGAAACTCTGGGGCCAACGTCCTGACTTTC
CDR3aa: CASAPGGNSGANVLTF

v_gene: TRBV7-6
j_gene: TRBJ2-1
abundance: -
d_gene: TRBD2
CDR3nt: TGTGCCAGCAGCCCATTCTCGGGCCAGCGGGAGTTCTACAATGAGCAGTTCTTC
CDR3aa: CASSPFSGQREFYNEQFF

v_gene: TRBV2
j_gene: TRBJ2-7
abundance: -
d_gene: TRBD2
CDR3nt: TGTGCCAGCAGCCCCGGGACTAGCGGGAGGAAAAGGAAAGACTACGAGCAGTACTTC
CDR3aa: CASSPGTSGRKRKDYEQYF

v_gene: TRBV19
j_gene: TRBJ2-2
abundance: -
d_gene: -
CDR3nt: TGTGCCAGTATGATCCCCCAGGGGACGGGCGGGGAGCTGTTTTTT
CDR3aa: CASMIPQGTGGELFF

v_gene: TRBV11-2
j_gene: TRBJ2-1
abundance: -
d_gene: -
CDR3nt: TGTGCCAGCACCACCTTTGGGGGATCCAGCAATGAGCAGTTCTTC
CDR3aa: CASTTFGGSSNEQFF

v_gene: TRBV11-2
j_gene: TRBJ2-7
abundance: many
d_gene: TRBD1
CDR3nt: TGTGCCAGCAGAGGACAGGGGACAATCTACGAGCAGTACTTC
CDR3aa: CASRGQGTIYEQYF

v_gene: TRBV15
j_gene: TRBJ2-4
abundance: -
d_gene: -
CDR3nt: TGTGCCACCAGCAGACAGGTAGCCAAAAACATTCAGTACTTC
CDR3aa: CATSRQVAKNIQYF

v_gene: TRBV29-1
j_gene: TRBJ2-5
abundance: -
d_gene: -
CDR3nt: TGCAGCGTCGAACTCCCACTAATAAGACGGGAAAGGGAGGAGACCCAGTACTTC
CDR3aa: CSVELPLIRREREETQYF

v_gene: TRBV19
j_gene: TRBJ2-7
abundance: -
d_gene: -
CDR3nt: TGTGCCAGTAGTATTAACCGGGTTGCGTACGAGCAGTACTTC
CDR3aa: CASSINRVAYEQYF

v_gene: TRBV7-8
j_gene: TRBJ2-7
abundance: -
d_gene: -
CDR3nt: TGTGCCAGCACCATAGGACACGGGGGCCCCTACGAGCAGTACTTC
CDR3aa: CASTIGHGGPYEQYF

v_gene: TRBV30
j_gene: TRBJ1-1
abundance: -
d_gene: -
CDR3nt: TGTGCCTGGAGGTGGCTGGGGGCTTTCTTT
CDR3aa: CAWRWLGAFF

v_gene: TRBV2
j_gene: TRBJ2-1
abundance: -
d_gene: -
CDR3nt: TGTGCCAGCGCAATGCGGAACAATGAGCAGTTCTTC
CDR3aa: CASAMRNNEQFF

v_gene: TRBV29-1
j_gene: TRBJ2-7
abundance: -
d_gene: -
CDR3nt: TGCAGCGTTGTCACCCTTATCTCCTACGAGCAGTACTTC
CDR3aa: CSVVTLISYEQYF

v_gene: TRBV4-3
j_gene: TRBJ2-7
abundance: -
d_gene: TRBD1
CDR3nt: TGCGCCAGCAGCCAGGGACAGGGGGCCTACGAGCAGTACTTC
CDR3aa: CASSQGQGAYEQYF

v_gene: TRBV4-1
j_gene: TRBJ2-7
abundance: -
d_gene: -
CDR3nt: TGCGCCAGCAGCCAAGACGCGTCAACCACCTACGAGCAGTACTTC
CDR3aa: CASSQDASTTYEQYF